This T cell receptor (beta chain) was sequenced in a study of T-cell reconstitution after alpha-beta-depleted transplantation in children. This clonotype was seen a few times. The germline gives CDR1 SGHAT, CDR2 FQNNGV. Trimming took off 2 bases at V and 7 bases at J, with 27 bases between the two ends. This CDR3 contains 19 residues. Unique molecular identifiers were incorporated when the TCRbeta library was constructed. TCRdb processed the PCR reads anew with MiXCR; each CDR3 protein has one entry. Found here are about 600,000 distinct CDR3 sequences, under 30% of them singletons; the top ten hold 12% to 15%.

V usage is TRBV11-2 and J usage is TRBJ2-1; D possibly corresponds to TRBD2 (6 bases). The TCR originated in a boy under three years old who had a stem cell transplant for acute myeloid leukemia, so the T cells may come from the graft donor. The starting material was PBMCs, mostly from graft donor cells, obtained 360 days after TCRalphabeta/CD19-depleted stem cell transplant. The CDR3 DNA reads TGTGCCAGCAGCTTAAATCGGCTAGCGCAAATCAACGGGTGGAATGAGCAGTTCTTC. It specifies CASSLNRLAQINGWNEQFF.